The present T cell receptor (beta chain) was sequenced within a study of neoadjuvant anti-PD-1 for oral cavity cancer. Study context: Nivolumab at 3 mg/kg was mostly given biweekly, three to four doses, pre-surgery.

Time point in this sample: after neoadjuvant nivolumab, at surgical resection. The patients had HPV-negative, locally advanced oral cavity squamous cell carcinoma. As concerns this clone: Its antigen is unidentified.

Findings and caveats of the study: TCR analyses covered only a few patients per response group.

The method was immunoSEQ multiplex PCR; TCRdb's version includes in-frame clones alone and lacks a portion of them. Of about 68,000 clones in the sample, approximately 85% were seen once. In germline, CDR1 is SGHDN, CDR2 FVKESK. The CDR3 is 13 amino acids. V lost 1 base to trimming and J lost 2 bases, with 5 bases between them. This sample comprised PBMCs, obtained after nivolumab (anti-PD-1) treatment. The V and J genes are TRBV14 and TRBJ2-5; weak D call: TRBD2 (5 bases). The receptor was isolated from a person aged 40 to 85 with oral cavity squamous cell carcinoma. Here the CDR3 DNA reads TGTGCCAGCAGCCAAGGACTACAAGAGACCCAGTACTTC. This gives the protein CASSQGLQETQYF.